One sample yielded the 9 T cell receptor beta chains listed below, sequenced in a study of T cell changes during pregnancy in multiple sclerosis (dated by TCRdb to the late 2010s). Libraries were constructed by the immunoSEQ multiplex PCR assay. This is the immuneACCESS table as TCRdb keeps it, with only in-frame sequences that have V and J called. A part of the clones is gone; compared with another copy, unresolved V genes explain less than half, and the rest is unexplained. In all, the sample holds over 100,000 clones, and around 90% of those were seen once. The ten top clones hold about 1.5% of the sample. Specimen: peripheral blood, collected in the third trimester of pregnancy. These receptor sequences come from a female donor with multiple sclerosis, enrolled in a pregnancy study.

V and J are TRBV4-1 and TRBJ2-7; 8 nucleotides line up with TRBD2. Germline V gene lookup returns CDR1 MGHRA and CDR2 YSYEKL. Trimming took 0 bases from V and 5 from J; bases not matched to a gene: 15. The CDR3 sequence is 18 residues long. This CDR3 is CASSQDPQIGRASDEQYF. In DNA, the CDR3 is TGCGCCAGCAGCCAAGATCCCCAAATCGGGAGGGCCTCAGACGAGCAGTACTTC.

J is TRBJ1-4 and V is TRBV5-6; no clear D gene. Trimming stripped 4 bases from V and 6 bases from J, with 19 bases between. The CDR3 covers 16 residues. Per germline, CDR1 SGHDT and CDR2 YYEEEE. The CDR3 nucleotides read TGTGCCAGCAGCGCTAGACGGTCGGATTTAGATGAAAAACTGTTTTTT. Amino acids: CASSARRSDLDEKLFF.

The chain recombines TRBV18 with TRBJ2-7; D is unresolved. The V end lost 2 bases, the J end lost 5 bases, and 7 bases lay between the germline ends. CDR1 is KGHSH and CDR2 is LQKENI in the germline V gene. The CDR3 has 12 residues. The CDR3 nucleotides read TGTGCCAGCTCACCAGGCGACAACGAGCAGTACTTC. This translates into CASSPGDNEQYF.

This sequence joins TRBV11-2 and TRBJ1-1; no firm D call. Germline-derived CDR1 and CDR2 are SGHAT and FQNNGV. The CDR3 runs 14 residues. V lost 2 bases, J lost 1 base, and 8 bases lay in between. CDR3 region: CASSLNRPNTEAFF. The CDR3 DNA follows: TGTGCCAGCAGCTTAAACAGACCGAACACTGAAGCTTTCTTT.

This chain links TRBV7-9 with TRBJ2-7, with D possibly TRBD1 on 5 matching bases. Germline V CDR1 and CDR2: SEHNR, FQNEAQ (reference sequence). The CDR3 consists of 14 residues. Trimming shortened V by 5 bases and J by 0 bases, and 11 bases separated the two germline ends. In DNA form, the CDR3 reads TGTGCCAGCAGCCTTCGACAGAGCTCCTACGAGCAGTACTTC. It codes for CASSLRQSSYEQYF.

Worth noting for this clone: At the DNA level, this CDR3 is encoded by other sequences in the same sample as well. This chain links TRBV7-3 with TRBJ1-2; TRBD1 matches at 8 bases. There are 13 residues in the CDR3. V dropped 6 bases and J dropped 5; count of bases not matched to a gene: 5. Germline V gene data show CDR1 as SGHTA and CDR2 as FQGTGA. CDR3 amino acids: CASSSGQGYGYTF. CDR3 DNA: TGTGCCAGCAGTTCCGGACAGGGTTATGGCTACACCTTC. Full variable domain (remainder filled in from reference TRBV7-3 and TRBJ1-2): GAGVSQTPSNKVTEKGKYVELRCDPISGHTALYWYRQSLGQGPEFLIYFQGTGAADDSGLPNDRFFAVRPEGSVSTLKIQRTERGDSAVYLCASSSGQGYGYTFGSGTRLTVV.

This clone came up once. V is TRBV5-1 and J is TRBJ2-2; maybe TRBD2 (5 bases). The CDR3 consists of 15 residues. Germline V CDR1 and CDR2: SGHRS, YFSETQ. V was clipped by 3 bases and J by 1 base, with 10 bases between them. CDR3 sequence (DNA): TGCGCCAGCAGCTCGTCCGGGATGAACACCGGGGAGCTGTTTTTT. This codes for CASSSSGMNTGELFF.

The sample holds a few counts of this clone. The CDR3 coding sequence is TGTGCCAGCAGTGAATACCCCGGACTGGGAGGCTACACCTTC. Its protein product is CASSEYPGLGGYTF. This rearrangement joins TRBV6-1 to TRBJ1-2; D unresolved. Trimming removed 2 bases from V and 8 bases from J, with 15 bases in between. Germline CDR1 is MNHNS and CDR2 is SASEGT. The CDR3 length is 14 residues.

The CDR3 sequence is CASSLAEASGVVGQFF. For the CDR3, the DNA is TGTGCCAGCAGCTTAGCGGAGGCTAGCGGGGTTGTCGGGCAGTTCTTC. The chain links TRBV7-8 to TRBJ2-1; 9 bases agree with TRBD2. J lost 12 bases, V lost 0 bases, and 12 bases had no gene match. The CDR3 has 16 amino acids. Per germline, CDR1 SGHVS and CDR2 FQNEAQ.